The 23 T cell receptor beta chains below all came from one sample that was sequenced in a study of blood T cell repertoires in COVID-19. The data were produced by immunoSEQ multiplex PCR, yet TCRdb's version contains in-frame clones alone and is incomplete. The sample yields about 220,000 clones, around 81% seen once. Sequencing was carried out using peripheral blood. The source of these receptors is a woman aged 70-85 years with acute or convalescent COVID-19.

The CDR3 sequence: CASSYNVEQYF. CDR3 bases: TGTGCCAGCAGTTATAATGTGGAGCAGTACTTC. The V gene is TRBV6-6, the J gene TRBJ2-7; D unclear. Germline-derived CDR1 and CDR2 are MNHNY and SVGAGI (reference sequence). The CDR3 totals 11 residues. V lost 3 bases and J 7 bases, leaving 7 bases between the germline ends.

V and J are TRBV18 and TRBJ2-1, with 10 bases lining up with TRBD2. V lost 0 bases, J lost 6 bases, and 5 bases stayed unmatched. CDR3 length: 16 residues. Germline CDR1 and CDR2: KGHSH and LQKENI. The CDR3 DNA reads as TGTGCCAGCTCACCACCTAGCGGGGGGCGAGGCAATGAGCAGTTCTTC. Translated, it gives CASSPPSGGRGNEQFF.

The V gene is TRBV6-4, the J gene TRBJ1-2; 9 bases are a match to TRBD1. Per germline, CDR1 MRHNA and CDR2 SNTAGT. There are 16 residues in the CDR3. With 4 bases clipped from V and 5 bases from J, the junction kept 11 bases outside the gene matches. The CDR3 nucleotides read TGTGCCAGCAGTGCCGTACCGGGACAGGGTGGTTATGGCTACACCTTC. It translates to CASSAVPGQGGYGYTF.

V gene TRBV29-1 combines with J gene TRBJ2-7; D is ambiguous. Germline V gene lookup returns CDR1 SQVTM and CDR2 ANQGSEA. Trimming removed 0 bases at V and 5 bases at J, with 5 bases between. The CDR3 covers 11 residues. CDR3 in DNA: TGCAGCGTTGAAGATTTCAACGAGCAGTACTTC. This gives the protein CSVEDFNEQYF.

The chain recombines TRBV5-1 with TRBJ2-2, with D possibly being TRBD2 (6 bases). Germline V gives CDR1 SGHRS, CDR2 YFSETQ. This CDR3 comprises 16 residues. Trimming pared 4 bases from V and 5 bases from J, leaving 18 bases between. Written as DNA, the CDR3 is TGCGCCAGCAGCCCCTCAAGCGCGGGGCGTACCGGGGAGCTGTTTTTT. This translates into CASSPSSAGRTGELFF.

J is TRBJ2-5 and V is TRBV11-2; 7 bases match TRBD2. V lost 1 base to trimming and J lost 3 bases; unmatched junction nucleotides: 2. The CDR3 runs 14 residues. Germline V gives CDR1 SGHAT, CDR2 FQNNGV. CDR3 in DNA: TGTGCCAGCAGCTTAGCGCTAGCGGAAGAGACCCAGTACTTC. Translated: CASSLALAEETQYF.

The chain uses TRBV11-2 and TRBJ2-5; 13 positions agree with TRBD2. CDR1 and CDR2 (germline): SGHAT, FQNNGV. CDR3 length: 16 residues. V was pared by 4 bases and J by 2 bases, with 4 bases of the junction left unmatched. CDR3 loop: CASSSGLAGEQETQYF. CDR3 coding DNA: TGTGCCAGCAGCTCAGGACTAGCGGGGGAGCAAGAGACCCAGTACTTC.

This clone has only a few counts. The chain has TRBV7-2 and TRBJ1-5, with 7 bases matching TRBD1. The CDR3 runs 15 residues. Unmatched junction bases numbered 2, after V lost 0 bases and J lost 3 bases. Germline CDR1 and CDR2: SGHTA and FQGNSA. As DNA, the CDR3 is TGTGCCAGCAGCTTAGCAGGGGGCAACAATCAGCCCCAGCATTTT. Protein product: CASSLAGGNNQPQHF.

The V and J genes are TRBV6-6 and TRBJ2-7, with D maybe TRBD2 (6 bases). Germline loops: CDR1 MNHNY, CDR2 SVGAGI (reference sequence). The CDR3 has 14 residues. V dropped 2 bases and J dropped 0 bases, with 8 bases sitting between them. The CDR3 DNA is TGTGCCAGCAGTTACCGGGGGAGCTCCTACGAGCAGTACGTC. Translation gives CASSYRGSSYEQYV.

This clone has just one count. V and J are TRBV5-1 and TRBJ2-7; 11 positions match TRBD2. V trimming: 5 bases; J trimming: 6 bases; junction bases outside the gene matches: 10. This CDR3 contains 15 residues. CDR1 and CDR2 from the germline V gene are SGHRS and YFSETQ. As DNA, the CDR3 is TGCGCCAGCAGTAGCGGGGGGGCGCTTTGGTCCGAGCAGTACTTC. Residues: CASSSGGALWSEQYF.

V gene TRBV6-2 or TRBV6-3 combines with J gene TRBJ1-4, with D possibly TRBD1 on 5 matching bases. V lost 5 bases, J lost 8 bases, and 9 bases lay in between. This CDR3 comprises 12 residues. Germline CDR1 reads MNHEY; CDR2 reads SVGEGT. CDR3: CASSDRGEKLFF. DNA for the CDR3: TGTGCCAGCAGTGACAGAGGCGAAAAACTGTTTTTT.

The V call is TRBV24-1, the J call TRBJ2-5; no firm D call. Germline V gene sequence: CDR1 KGHDR, CDR2 SFDVKD. The CDR3 is 15 residues long. Trimming cost V 5 bases and J 3 bases, with 15 bases left between them. CDR3 nucleotides: TGTGCCACCAGTGGCTCCGACGGCGGAAAAGAGACCCAGTACTTC. This translates into CATSGSDGGKETQYF.

The chain couples TRBV7-2 to TRBJ2-3; a possible D gene is TRBD2 (6 bases). This CDR3 contains 15 residues. Deletions cut 4 bases from V and 2 bases from J, with 13 bases between. In germline, CDR1 is SGHTA, CDR2 FQGNSA. The CDR3 DNA sequence: TGTGCCAGCAGCTCCCCGGGACTTTACACAGATACGCAGTATTTT. Its protein product is CASSSPGLYTDTQYF.

The chain links TRBV24-1 to TRBJ2-3; TRBD1 agrees at 7 bases. CDR1 and CDR2 (germline): KGHDR, SFDVKD. J gave up 0 bases and V 5 bases, and 10 bases lay outside the gene matches. The CDR3 has 17 amino acids. CDR3 nucleotides: TGTGCCACCAGTGTAGTAGGGGGCGGCTTAAGCACAGATACGCAGTATTTT. Translating gives CATSVVGGGLSTDTQYF.

The CDR3 region is CATSGAGSGANVLTF. CDR3 sequence (DNA): TGTGCCACCAGTGGTGCGGGGTCTGGGGCCAACGTCCTGACTTTC. This chain uses TRBV24-1 with TRBJ2-6; a possible D gene is TRBD2 (6 bases). The CDR3 contains 15 residues. Germline V lookup: CDR1 KGHDR, CDR2 SFDVKD. V was clipped by 5 bases and J by 1 base, with 8 bases between them.

The V gene is TRBV10-3, the J gene TRBJ2-4; the match to TRBD1 covers 8 bases. The germline V gene has CDR1 ENHRY and CDR2 SYGVKD. The CDR3 is made up of 14 amino acids. V gave up 0 bases and J gave up 5 bases; unmatched junction bases: 0. The CDR3 nucleotides are TGTGCCATCAGTGAGTCGACAGGGGAAAACATTCAGTACTTC. Its translation is CAISESTGENIQYF.

The V gene is TRBV3-1 (or the pseudogene TRBV3-2), the J gene TRBJ2-2, with a possible D match to TRBD2 (7 bases). The germline CDR1 and CDR2 sequences are LGHDT and YNNKEL (reference sequence). The CDR3 runs 17 residues. Trimming shortened V by 1 base and J by 1 base, and 13 bases separated the two germline ends. The CDR3 is CASSQVGGAQNTGELFF. The CDR3 DNA reads as TGTGCCAGCAGCCAAGTTGGGGGGGCCCAGAACACCGGGGAGCTGTTTTTT.

The gene calls are TRBV7-9 and TRBJ1-1; 8 bases are shared with TRBD1. This CDR3 comprises 14 residues. Germline CDR1 reads SEHNR; CDR2 reads FQNEAQ (reference sequence). V trimming: 3 bases; J trimming: 5 bases; junction bases outside the gene matches: 5. The CDR3 nucleotides are TGTGCCAGCAGCTTCGGACAGGGCACTACTGAAGCTTTCTTT. It is translated as CASSFGQGTTEAFF.

V gene TRBV19 combines with J gene TRBJ1-4; TRBD1 aligns across 7 bases. The J segment lost 7 bases and the V segment lost 3 bases, leaving 5 bases of the junction unmatched. The germline CDR1 and CDR2 sequences are LNHDA and SQIVND (reference sequence). This CDR3 region has 14 residues. Written as DNA, the CDR3 is TGTGCCAGTAGTATTGAAGGGGGCAGTGAAAAACTGTTTTTT. Translating it yields CASSIEGGSEKLFF.

The chain combines TRBV6-5 with TRBJ2-2; D might be TRBD1 (6 bases). V was shortened by 7 bases and J by 2 bases, with 14 bases between the two germline ends. Germline V gene data show CDR1 as MNHEY and CDR2 as SVGAGI. CDR3 length equals 15 residues. The DNA for the CDR3 is TGTGCCAGCATGACCCCCAGGGGAAACACCGGGGAGCTGTTTTTT. It encodes CASMTPRGNTGELFF.

V and J are TRBV10-1 and TRBJ2-3; D might be TRBD2 (6 bases). Between the trimmed V and J ends, which lost 4 bases and 9 bases, there was a span of 14 bases. The CDR3 covers 13 residues. Per germline, CDR1 WNHNN and CDR2 SYGVQD (reference sequence). The CDR3 region is CASSVLGGQTQYF. DNA for the CDR3: TGCGCCAGCAGTGTCCTCGGAGGGCAAACGCAGTATTTT.

The V call is TRBV19, the J call TRBJ2-1; 7 bases agree with TRBD1. V was pared by 6 bases and J by 0 bases, with 5 bases of the junction left unmatched. CDR1 and CDR2 from the germline V gene are LNHDA and SQIVND (reference sequence). CDR3 length: 15 residues. The CDR3 bases are TGTGCCAGTAGGCAGACAGGGAGCTCCTACAATGAGCAGTTCTTC. Protein: CASRQTGSSYNEQFF.

This rearrangement joins TRBV30 to TRBJ1-1, with D possibly being TRBD1 (6 bases). V was clipped by 4 bases and J by 0 bases, with 9 bases between them. Per the germline V gene, CDR1 is GTSNPN and CDR2 is SVGIG (reference sequence). CDR3 length equals 13 residues. DNA for the CDR3: TGTGCCTGGACGACAGGAATGAACACTGAAGCTTTCTTT. Translation gives CAWTTGMNTEAFF.